The entry below describes one TCR beta chain. Antigen: not known. The data stem from a study of graft-versus-host responses after intestinal transplantation. Whole-study context: Tacrolimus and steroids were given for 2 to 3 years to all recipients after anti-thymocyte globulin induction.

This CDR3 is 15 amino acids long. Trimming shortened V by 2 bases and J by 5 bases, and 13 bases separated the two germline ends. Looked up from germline, CDR1 is MNHEY and CDR2 is SVGAGI. The protocol was immunoSEQ multiplex PCR, while the TCRdb copy is restricted to in-frame clones and leaves out a portion. The repertoire holds 55,000 to 70,000 clones, around nine tenths seen once, with roughly 2.8% in the top ten. Study-level points and caveats: GvH clones appeared in recipient marrow, some first in ileum or blood. An association linked early post-transplant HvG declines with peak circulating GvH clone levels.

The rearrangement joins TRBV6-5 to TRBJ1-5, with D perhaps TRBD1 (5 bases). The TCR was taken from a human patient who received an intestinal transplant, so some T cells may come from the graft donor. Specimen: PBMCs, collected about 120 days after intestinal transplantation. For the CDR3, the DNA is TGTGCCAGCAGTTACCCGCGAGGGGAGGATCAGCCCCAGCATTTT. It yields the protein CASSYPRGEDQPQHF.